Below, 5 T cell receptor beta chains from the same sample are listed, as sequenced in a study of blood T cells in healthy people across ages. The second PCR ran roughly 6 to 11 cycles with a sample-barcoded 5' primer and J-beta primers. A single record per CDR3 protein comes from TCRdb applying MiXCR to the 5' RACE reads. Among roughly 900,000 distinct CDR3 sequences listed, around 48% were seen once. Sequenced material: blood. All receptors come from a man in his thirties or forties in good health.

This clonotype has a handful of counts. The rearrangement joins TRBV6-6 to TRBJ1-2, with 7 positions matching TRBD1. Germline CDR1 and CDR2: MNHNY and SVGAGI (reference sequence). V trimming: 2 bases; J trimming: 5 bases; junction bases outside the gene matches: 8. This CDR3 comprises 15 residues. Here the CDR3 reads CASSYQGQLLYGYTF. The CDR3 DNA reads TGTGCCAGCAGTTACCAGGGACAGTTACTATATGGCTACACCTTC.

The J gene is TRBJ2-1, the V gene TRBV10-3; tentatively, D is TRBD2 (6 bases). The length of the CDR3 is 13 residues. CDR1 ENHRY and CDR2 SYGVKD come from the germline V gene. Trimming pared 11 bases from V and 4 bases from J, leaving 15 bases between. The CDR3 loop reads CAHGASEYNEQFF. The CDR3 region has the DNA TGTGCCCACGGGGCTAGCGAGTACAATGAGCAGTTCTTC.

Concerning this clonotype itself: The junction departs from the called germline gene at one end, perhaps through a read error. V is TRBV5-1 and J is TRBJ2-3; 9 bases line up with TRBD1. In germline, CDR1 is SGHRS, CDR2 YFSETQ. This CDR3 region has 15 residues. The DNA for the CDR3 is TGCGCCAGCAGCTTACAGGGGGCTCCCCCAGATGCGCAGTATTTT. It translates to CASSLQGAPPDAQYF.

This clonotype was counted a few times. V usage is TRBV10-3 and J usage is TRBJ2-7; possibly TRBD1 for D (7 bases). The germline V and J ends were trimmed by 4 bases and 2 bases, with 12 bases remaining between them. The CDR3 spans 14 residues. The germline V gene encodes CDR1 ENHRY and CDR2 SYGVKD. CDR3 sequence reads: CAISGRDSPYEQYF. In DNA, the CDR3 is TGTGCCATCAGTGGGAGGGACAGTCCCTACGAGCAGTACTTC.

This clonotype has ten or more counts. CDR3 DNA: TGCAGTGCTAAATATAGTAGGTTACAAGAGACCCAGTACTTC. Amino acids: CSAKYSRLQETQYF. This chain links TRBV20-1 with TRBJ2-5, with D unresolved. Between the trimmed V and J ends, which lost 4 bases and 2 bases, there was a span of 14 bases. Germline assignment: CDR1 DFQATT and CDR2 SNEGSKA (reference sequence). The CDR3 has 14 residues.